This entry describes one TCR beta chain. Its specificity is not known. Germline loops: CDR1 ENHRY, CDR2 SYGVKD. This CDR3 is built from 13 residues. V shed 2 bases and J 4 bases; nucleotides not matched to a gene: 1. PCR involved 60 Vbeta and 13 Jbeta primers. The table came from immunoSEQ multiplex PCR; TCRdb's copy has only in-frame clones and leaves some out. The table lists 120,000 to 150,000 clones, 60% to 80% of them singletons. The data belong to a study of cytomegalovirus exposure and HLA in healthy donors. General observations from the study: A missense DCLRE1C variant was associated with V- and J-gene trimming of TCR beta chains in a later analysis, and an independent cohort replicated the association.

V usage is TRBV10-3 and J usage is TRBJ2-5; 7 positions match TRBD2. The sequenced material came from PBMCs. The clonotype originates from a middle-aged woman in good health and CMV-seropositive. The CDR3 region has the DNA TGTGCCATCAGTGAGACGGGGGGAGAGACCCAGTACTTC. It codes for CAISETGGETQYF.